The following is a T cell receptor beta chain sequence with its context. Its target antigen remains unknown. Base qualities are missing; no much larger clone stands one base away. The CDR3 regions of human TCRbeta chains were subjected to immunosequencing. As for the authors' bioinformatics: TCRs in the repertoires were compared against a reference library of SARS-CoV-2-specific TCRs that had been generated with the MIRA antigen-specificity platform. Breadth was defined as the fraction of unique TCRs that were SARS-CoV-2-associated, and depth was defined as the fraction of total T cells that were SARS-CoV-2-associated. Using the MIRA data, every spike-specific TCR was mapped to the spike region that the TCR reacted to and assigned to either a CD4 or a CD8 class. Log10-transformed breadth and depth values were compared by one-way ANOVA with Sidak's multiple comparisons tests. TCRdb re-hosts the immuneACCESS table, in-frame sequences only. Its copies lack some clones; in the studies checked, an unresolved V gene accounts for under half of them, and the cause for the rest is not known. That table gives V, J and clone size, and the DNA gave D and trimming. The sample contains about 150,000 clones, approximately 90% of them found a single time. Clones ranked in the top ten supply about 1.7% of the sample.

The intended sense of this specimen's time point label: baseline before first vaccination. The vaccinee samples were drawn from two UK trials, COV001 and COV002, one of which was a single-blind randomized controlled phase 2/3 trial testing AZD1222 (ChAdOx1 nCoV-19) in healthy adults. For TCRbeta chain sequencing, PBMC samples from trial participants were taken at day 0 and at day 28 after the second dose. V loses 3 bases, J loses 2 bases, and the germline ends lie 17 bases apart. Based on the germline V gene, the CDR1 and CDR2 sequences are MDHEN and SYDVKM. Measured from the cysteine to the phenylalanine, the CDR3 is 16 residues long. The only DNA kept is the CDR3, 48 bases in frame from the first base. The data were obtained in a study of T cell responses to AZD1222 COVID-19 vaccine (dated by TCRdb to the early 2020s). Background for the entire study: AZD1222 recipients given second doses at about 4 weeks or at about 12 weeks were pooled, since spike-specific TCR depth and breadth were not found to differ between the two schedules. Trial participants were enrolled by age into 18-55, 56-69 and 70-plus year subgroups, with roughly 150, 30 and 60 TCR-sequenced participants respectively. A total of 233 trial participants underwent TCR sequencing, of whom roughly 210 had received two doses of AZD1222 and approximately 25 had received two doses of the MenACWY control vaccine. Study-wide findings and limitations: The 56-69-year group was small, and its depth increase did not reach significance, likely because of low power. Most participants were white British and females outnumbered males, and the authors suggested that clonal diversity may have been underestimated. Vaccine-associated CD4 TCRs spanned the whole spike protein, with dominant responses in regions 160-218 and 743-854. No day 14 peak-response samples were available, so repertoires were characterized only after the peak T cell response. Conclusions about previously exposed vaccinees are limited because only five to seven AZD1222 recipients were SARS-CoV-2 seropositive at baseline. Epitopes outside the regions mutated in the B.1.351 and B.1.1.7 variants were reportedly recognized by nearly half of the unique spike-specific TCRs. A significant rise in spike-specific TCR breadth and depth was observed after two AZD1222 doses relative to day 0 and relative to MenACWY recipients.

This chain is built from TRBV28 and TRBJ2-7; the D gene is perhaps TRBD2, from 6 matching bases. This TCR was recovered from an adult in good health. The sequencing here drew on peripheral blood, taken on day 0 of AZD1222 vaccination. Read as DNA, the sequence is TGTGCCAGCAGTTTTGCGGTCATTGCGGGAACCTACGAGCAGTACTTC. This codes for CASSFAVIAGTYEQYF.